This is a list of T cell receptor beta chains from one sample in a study of a mutant IDH1 vaccine in newly diagnosed glioma. The table came from immunoSEQ multiplex PCR; TCRdb's copy has only in-frame clones and leaves some out. The table records fewer than 70,000 clones, over 80% of them present only once. Their antigens are not known. This material consisted of PBMCs, taken from a glioma patient whose treatment included an IDH1 peptide vaccine. The source is a man aged 25-45 years with glioma. CDR3s include the opening cysteine and the closing phenylalanine or tryptophan. A D gene is named only where the DNA matches it firmly. Only some rows state a clone size, as once, few, many or a class for expanded clones.

NA	16	TRBV19	TRBJ1-3	NA	CASSILPAGAGNTIYF	TGTGCCAGTAGTATCCTTCCGGCAGGGGCTGGAAACACCATATATTTT
NA	13	TRBV5-4	TRBJ1-6	once	CASSSNYNSPLHF	TGTGCCAGCAGCTCCAATTATAATTCACCCCTCCACTTT
TRBD1	16	TRBV5-1	TRBJ1-6	NA	CASSLGTGTGNSPLHF	TGCGCCAGCAGCTTGGGCACCGGGACAGGGAATTCACCCCTCCACTTT
NA	14	TRBV30	TRBJ2-3	NA	CAWSKGTSTDTQYF	TGTGCCTGGAGTAAGGGAACTAGCACAGATACGCAGTATTTT
TRBD1	14	TRBV2	TRBJ1-1	few	CASSPGQGYTEAFF	TGTGCCAGCAGTCCGGGACAGGGGTACACTGAAGCTTTCTTT
TRBD1	15	TRBV28	TRBJ1-1	NA	CASSNRQGSNTEAFF	TGTGCCAGCAGTAACCGACAGGGGTCGAACACTGAAGCTTTCTTT
NA	14	TRBV7-2	TRBJ2-7	NA	CASSLVLGSYEQYF	TGTGCCAGCAGCTTAGTTCTGGGATCCTACGAGCAGTACTTC
NA	14	TRBV19	TRBJ1-5	NA	CASKIGGPDGPQHF	TGTGCCAGTAAAATCGGGGGCCCCGACGGGCCCCAGCATTTT
NA	11	TRBV10-3	TRBJ1-2	NA	CAIGPSHGYTF	TGTGCCATCGGACCCAGCCATGGCTACACCTTC
NA	12	TRBV30	TRBJ1-1	few	CAWSDHGSQAFF	TGTGCCTGGAGTGACCATGGGTCCCAAGCTTTCTTT
NA	13	TRBV4-2	TRBJ2-7	NA	CASSQVMAYEQYF	TGTGCCAGCAGCCAAGTCATGGCCTACGAGCAGTACTTC
NA	13	TRBV19	TRBJ1-2	NA	CASTETVNYGYTF	TGTGCCAGTACCGAAACAGTTAACTATGGCTACACCTTC
NA	17	TRBV6-1	TRBJ2-3	NA	CASSELLTYPSTDTQYF	TGTGCCAGCAGTGAACTATTAACATACCCTAGCACAGATACGCAGTATTTT
NA	14	TRBV19	TRBJ2-5	few	CASSIGRSGETQYF	TGTGCCAGTAGTATAGGTCGCAGCGGGGAGACCCAGTACTTC
NA	13	TRBV4-1	TRBJ1-1	NA	CATRTTMNTEAFF	TGCGCCACCCGGACAACCATGAACACTGAAGCTTTCTTT
NA	11	TRBV29-1	TRBJ2-5	NA	CSVGTGSVVYF	NA
NA	13	TRBV6-5	TRBJ2-7	NA	CASSRGSVYEQYF	TGTGCCAGCAGCCGAGGGAGTGTCTACGAGCAGTACTTC
TRBD1	16	TRBV27	TRBJ1-1	few	CASSSAGGAENTEAFF	TGTGCCAGCAGTTCCGCAGGGGGCGCGGAGAACACTGAAGCTTTCTTT
NA	17	TRBV5-4	TRBJ2-6	NA	CASSLGHSASGANVLTF	TGTGCCAGCAGCTTGGGCCACTCCGCCTCTGGGGCCAACGTCCTGACTTTC
NA	19	TRBV5-4	TRBJ1-1	NA	CASSLVPPGESLMNTEAFF	TGTGCCAGCAGCTTGGTCCCACCGGGGGAAAGCCTCATGAACACTGAAGCTTTCTTT
NA	15	TRBV19	TRBJ2-3	NA	CASSPRDSNTDTQYF	TGTGCCAGTAGCCCGCGGGACAGTAACACAGATACGCAGTATTTT
TRBD1	14	TRBV7-6	TRBJ2-7	NA	CASSSFVTGAEQYF	TGTGCCAGCAGCTCATTCGTTACAGGGGCCGAGCAGTACTTC
NA	17	TRBV9	TRBJ1-3	NA	CASSDPLREHSGNTIYF	TGTGCCAGCAGCGACCCCTTACGGGAACACTCTGGAAACACCATATATTTT
NA	13	TRBV14	TRBJ2-7	NA	CASSSHLNSVEYF	TGTGCCAGCAGCTCCCACCTCAATAGCGTGGAGTACTTC
NA	14	TRBV5-1	TRBJ2-3	once	CASRQQASTDTQYF	TGCGCCAGCAGACAACAGGCTAGCACAGATACGCAGTATTTT
NA	13	TRBV14	TRBJ1-1	NA	CASSQDRNTEAFF	TGTGCCAGCAGCCAAGATAGGAACACTGAAGCTTTCTTT
NA	14	TRBV6-5	TRBJ1-4	NA	CASSYQAGFEKLFF	TGTGCCAGCAGTTACCAGGCAGGCTTTGAAAAACTGTTTTTT
NA	13	TRBV28	TRBJ1-1	NA	CASSSKTNTEAFF	TGTGCCAGCAGTTCAAAAACGAACACTGAAGCTTTCTTT
NA	14	TRBV19	TRBJ2-7	NA	CASTPSGTFYEQYF	TGTGCCAGTACCCCAAGTGGGACTTTCTACGAGCAGTACTTC
NA	13	TRBV5-4	TRBJ1-4	NA	CASSLGGAEKLFF	TGTGCCAGCAGCTTGGGGGGCGCGGAAAAACTGTTTTTT
NA	14	TRBV6-1	TRBJ1-6	NA	CASIRTLNNSPLHF	TGTGCCAGCATTAGGACACTGAATAATTCACCCCTCCACTTT
NA	13	TRBV30	TRBJ1-5	NA	CAWSTGGNQPQHF	TGTGCCTGGAGTACGGGTGGCAATCAGCCCCAGCATTTT
TRBD1	15	TRBV28	TRBJ1-5	NA	CASSFVQGGDQPQHF	TGTGCCAGCAGTTTCGTACAGGGGGGAGATCAGCCCCAGCATTTT
TRBD1	15	TRBV11-2	TRBJ2-5	NA	CASSLVRGRSETQYF	TGTGCCAGCAGTCTAGTTAGGGGGCGCAGTGAGACCCAGTACTTC
TRBD1	15	TRBV30	TRBJ2-7	NA	CAWSSYDRGTYEQYF	TGTGCCTGGAGTTCATACGACAGGGGGACCTACGAGCAGTACTTC
TRBD1	14	TRBV6-5	TRBJ1-1	once	CASRTGQGRPEAFF	TGTGCCAGCAGAACCGGACAGGGGAGGCCTGAAGCTTTCTTT
NA	15	TRBV6-1	TRBJ1-5	once	CASSEYLQLNQPQHF	TGTGCCAGCAGTGAATACCTACAGCTCAATCAGCCCCAGCATTTT
NA	19	TRBV10-3	TRBJ2-6	once	CAISESTLSGSSGANVLTF	TGTGCCATCAGTGAGTCGACTCTCAGTGGAAGCTCTGGGGCCAACGTCCTGACTTTC
NA	17	TRBV10-3	TRBJ1-1	few	CAISPRTVTTSNTEAFF	TGTGCCATCAGCCCGAGGACAGTTACTACTTCAAACACTGAAGCTTTCTTT
NA	14	TRBV19	TRBJ2-7	once	CASSIGKGDYEQYF	TGTGCCAGTAGTATAGGGAAAGGAGACTACGAGCAGTACTTC
TRBD1	16	TRBV2	TRBJ2-3	NA	CASTEMGQGRTDTQYF	TGTGCCAGCACCGAGATGGGACAGGGACGCACAGATACGCAGTATTTT
TRBD1	15	TRBV7-2	TRBJ1-2	NA	CASSLRQGADYGYTF	TGTGCCAGCAGCCTGCGACAGGGGGCGGACTATGGCTACACCTTC
TRBD2	14	TRBV2	TRBJ2-3	NA	CAILAGGHTDTQYF	TGTGCCATCTTAGCGGGGGGTCATACAGATACGCAGTATTTT
NA	17	TRBV19	TRBJ2-3	NA	CASSIGLGQASTDTQYF	TGTGCCAGTAGTATAGGGCTGGGGCAGGCTAGCACAGATACGCAGTATTTT
NA	14	TRBV27	TRBJ1-1	NA	CASSLQVDDTEAFF	TGTGCCAGCAGTTTACAGGTCGACGACACTGAAGCTTTCTTT
TRBD1	17	TRBV11-2	TRBJ1-1	NA	CASTLRDRGRSGREAFF	TGTGCCAGCACCCTCCGGGACAGGGGGCGATCAGGTCGAGAAGCTTTCTTT